Below are 2 T cell receptor beta chains sequenced from a single sample in a study of cytomegalovirus exposure and HLA in healthy donors. Amplification used 60 Vbeta primers and 13 Jbeta primers. TCRdb's table, derived via immunoSEQ multiplex PCR, lists solely in-frame clones and lacks some. The sample holds 150,000 to 200,000 clones, around 78% seen once. The sequencing sample was made of PBMCs. The receptors derive from a woman between 35 and 50 years old in good health and CMV-seropositive.

This clone turned up a few times. The chain joins TRBV28 to TRBJ1-1; D unresolved. The V end lost 2 bases, the J end lost 0 bases, and 13 bases lay between the germline ends. There are 16 residues in the CDR3. Germline V lookup: CDR1 MDHEN, CDR2 SYDVKM. The CDR3: CASSLTDLIMNTEAFF. The CDR3, as DNA: TGTGCCAGCAGTTTAACAGACCTGATAATGAACACTGAAGCTTTCTTT.

The chain carries TRBV11-1 and TRBJ1-3, with 7 bases identical to TRBD1. Germline V gives CDR1 SGHAT, CDR2 FQDESV (reference sequence). CDR3 size: 16 residues. J was trimmed by 1 base and V by 5 bases; bases with no gene match: 8. The DNA of the CDR3 is TGTGCCAGCAGCCCCGGACAGGCCTCTTCTGGAAACACCATATATTTT. It codes for CASSPGQASSGNTIYF.